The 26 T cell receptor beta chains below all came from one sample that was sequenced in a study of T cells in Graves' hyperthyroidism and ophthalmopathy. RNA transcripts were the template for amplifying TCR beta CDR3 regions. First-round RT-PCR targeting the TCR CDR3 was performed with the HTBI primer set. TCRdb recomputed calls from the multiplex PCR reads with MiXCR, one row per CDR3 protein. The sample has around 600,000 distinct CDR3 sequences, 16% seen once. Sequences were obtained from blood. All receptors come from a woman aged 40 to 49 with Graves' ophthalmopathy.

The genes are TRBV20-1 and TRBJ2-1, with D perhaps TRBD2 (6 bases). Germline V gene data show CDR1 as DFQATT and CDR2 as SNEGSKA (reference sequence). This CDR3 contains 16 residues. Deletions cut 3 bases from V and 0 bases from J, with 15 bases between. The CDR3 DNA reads TGCAGTGCTAGGAACCCCGCTAGCGCCTCCTACAATGAGCAGTTCTTC. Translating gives CSARNPASASYNEQFF.

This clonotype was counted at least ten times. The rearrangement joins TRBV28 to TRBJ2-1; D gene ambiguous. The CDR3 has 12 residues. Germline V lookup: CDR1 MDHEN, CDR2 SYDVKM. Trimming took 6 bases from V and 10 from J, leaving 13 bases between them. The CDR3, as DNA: TGTGCCAGCAGCGTCGCCGAGCTCGAGCAGTTCTTC. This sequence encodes CASSVAELEQFF. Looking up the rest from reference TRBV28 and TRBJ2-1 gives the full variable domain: DVKVTQSSRYLVKRTGEKVFLECVQDMDHENMFWYRQDPGLGLRLIYFSYDVKMKEKGDIPEGYSVSREKKERFSLILESASTNQTSMYLCASSVAELEQFFGPGTRLTVL.

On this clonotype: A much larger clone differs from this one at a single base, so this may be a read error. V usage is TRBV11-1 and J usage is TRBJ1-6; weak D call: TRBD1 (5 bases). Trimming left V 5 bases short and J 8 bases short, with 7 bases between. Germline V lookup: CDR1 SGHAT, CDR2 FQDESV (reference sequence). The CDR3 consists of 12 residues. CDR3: CASSDSDSPLHF. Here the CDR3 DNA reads TGTGCCAGCAGCGACAGTGATTCACCCCTCCACTTT.

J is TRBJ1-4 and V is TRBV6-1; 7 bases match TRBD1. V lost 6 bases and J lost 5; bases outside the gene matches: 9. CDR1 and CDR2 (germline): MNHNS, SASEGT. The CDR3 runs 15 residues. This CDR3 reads CASSLGGKTNEKLFF. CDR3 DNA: TGTGCCAGCAGCCTAGGGGGCAAAACAAATGAAAAACTGTTTTTT.

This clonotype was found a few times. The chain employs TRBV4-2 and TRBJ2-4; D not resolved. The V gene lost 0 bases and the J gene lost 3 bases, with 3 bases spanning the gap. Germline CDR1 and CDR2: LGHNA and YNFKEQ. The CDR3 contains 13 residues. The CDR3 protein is CASSQDGKNIQYF. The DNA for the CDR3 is TGTGCCAGCAGCCAAGACGGCAAAAACATTCAGTACTTC.

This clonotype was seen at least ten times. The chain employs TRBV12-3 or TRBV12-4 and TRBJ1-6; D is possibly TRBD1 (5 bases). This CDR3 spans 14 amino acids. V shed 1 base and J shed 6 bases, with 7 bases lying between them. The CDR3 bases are TGTGCCAGCAGTTTAGAGGGGTTTAATTCACCCCTCCACTTT. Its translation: CASSLEGFNSPLHF.

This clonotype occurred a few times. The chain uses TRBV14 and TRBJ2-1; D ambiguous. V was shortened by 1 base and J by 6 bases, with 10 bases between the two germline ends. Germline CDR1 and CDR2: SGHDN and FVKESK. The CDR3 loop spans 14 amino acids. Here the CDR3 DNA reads TGTGCCAGCAGCCAAGGGATGGCTTTCAATGAGCAGTTCTTC. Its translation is CASSQGMAFNEQFF. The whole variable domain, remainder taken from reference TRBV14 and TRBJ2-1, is EAGVTQFPSHSVIEKGQTVTLRCDPISGHDNLYWYRRVMGKEIKFLLHFVKESKQDESGMPNNRFLAERTGGTYSTLKVQPAELEDSGVYFCASSQGMAFNEQFFGPGTRLTVL.

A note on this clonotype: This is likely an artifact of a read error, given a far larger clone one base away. In nucleotides, the CDR3 is TGTGCCAGCGGTCTAGCGGGGGAGCAGTTCTTC. It encodes CASGLAGEQFF. J is TRBJ2-1 and V is TRBV12-3 or TRBV12-4; 9 positions match TRBD2. This CDR3 region has 11 residues. V dropped 8 bases and J dropped 10; count of bases not matched to a gene: 3.

CDR3 region: CASSLNGGRTNEQFF. CDR3 in DNA: TGTGCCAGCAGTTTAAATGGCGGCAGAACCAATGAGCAGTTCTTC. The chain is built from TRBV28 and TRBJ2-1, with D hard to call. Per germline, CDR1 MDHEN and CDR2 SYDVKM. Trimming cost V 2 bases and J 6 bases, with 14 bases left between them. The CDR3 loop spans 15 amino acids.

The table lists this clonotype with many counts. Here the CDR3 DNA reads TGTGCCAGCAGCTACACCGGCGGACTAGCGGGAAATCGAAATGAGCAGTTCTTC. Translated, it gives CASSYTGGLAGNRNEQFF. This chain joins TRBV7-3 and TRBJ2-1, with 12 positions matching TRBD2. Unmatched junction bases numbered 14, after V lost 4 bases and J lost 7 bases. This CDR3 spans 18 amino acids. In germline, CDR1 is SGHTA, CDR2 FQGTGA. The full variable domain, in which reference TRBV7-3 and TRBJ2-1 provide the parts outside the CDR3, is GAGVSQTPSNKVTEKGKYVELRCDPISGHTALYWYRQSLGQGPEFLIYFQGTGAADDSGLPNDRFFAVRPEGSVSTLKIQRTERGDSAVYLCASSYTGGLAGNRNEQFFGPGTRLTVL.

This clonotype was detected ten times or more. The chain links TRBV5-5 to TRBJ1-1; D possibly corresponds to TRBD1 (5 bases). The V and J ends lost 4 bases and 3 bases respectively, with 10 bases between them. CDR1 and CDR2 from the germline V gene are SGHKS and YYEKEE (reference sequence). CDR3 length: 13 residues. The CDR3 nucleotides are TGTGCCAGCAGCCGACCGACAGACACTGAAGCTTTCTTT. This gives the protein CASSRPTDTEAFF.

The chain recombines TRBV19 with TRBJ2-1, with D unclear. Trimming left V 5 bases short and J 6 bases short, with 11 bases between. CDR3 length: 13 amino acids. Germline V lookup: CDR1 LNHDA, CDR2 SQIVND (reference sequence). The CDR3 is CASSAQLVNEQFF. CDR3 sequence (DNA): TGTGCCAGTAGTGCACAACTTGTCAATGAGCAGTTCTTC.

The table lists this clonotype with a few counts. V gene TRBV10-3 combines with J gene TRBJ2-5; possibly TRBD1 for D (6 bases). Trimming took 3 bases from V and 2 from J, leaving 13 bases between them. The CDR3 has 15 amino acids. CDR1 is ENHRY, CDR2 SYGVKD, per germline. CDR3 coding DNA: TGTGCCATCAGTGATCCCCAGAGGGGGCAAGAGACCCAGTACTTC. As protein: CAISDPQRGQETQYF.

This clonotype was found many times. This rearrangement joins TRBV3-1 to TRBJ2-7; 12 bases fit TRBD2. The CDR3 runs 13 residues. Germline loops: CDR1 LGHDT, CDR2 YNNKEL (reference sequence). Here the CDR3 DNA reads TGTGCGGTAAGGACTAGCGGGAACTACGAGCAGTACTTC. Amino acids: CAVRTSGNYEQYF.

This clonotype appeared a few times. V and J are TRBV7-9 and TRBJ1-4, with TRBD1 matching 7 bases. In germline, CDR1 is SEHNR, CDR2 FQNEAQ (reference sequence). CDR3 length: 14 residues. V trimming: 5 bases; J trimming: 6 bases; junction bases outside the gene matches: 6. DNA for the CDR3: TGTGCCAGCAGCCTTGGGACAGAAGATGAAAAACTGTTTTTT. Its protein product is CASSLGTEDEKLFF.

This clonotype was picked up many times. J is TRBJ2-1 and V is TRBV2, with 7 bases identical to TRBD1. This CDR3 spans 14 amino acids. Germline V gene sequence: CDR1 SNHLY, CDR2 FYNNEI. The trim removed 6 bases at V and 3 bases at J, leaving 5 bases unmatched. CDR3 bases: TGTGCCAGCAGAATCCAGGGGGACTACAATGAGCAGTTCTTC. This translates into CASRIQGDYNEQFF.

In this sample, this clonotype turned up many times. The CDR3 loop reads CASSQASGRQETQYF. The CDR3 nucleotides are TGTGCCAGCTCACAAGCTAGCGGGAGACAAGAGACCCAGTACTTC. The rearrangement joins TRBV18 to TRBJ2-5; 10 nucleotides align to TRBD2. V dropped 4 bases and J dropped 2; count of bases not matched to a gene: 4. Per the germline V gene, CDR1 is KGHSH and CDR2 is LQKENI. The length of the CDR3 is 15 residues.

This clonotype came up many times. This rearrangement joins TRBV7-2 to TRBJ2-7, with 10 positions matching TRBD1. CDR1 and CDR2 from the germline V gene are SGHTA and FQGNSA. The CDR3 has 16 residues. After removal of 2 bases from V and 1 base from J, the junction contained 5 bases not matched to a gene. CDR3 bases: TGTGCCAGCAGCTTAACCCGGGACAGGGGTTCCTACGAGCAGTACTTC. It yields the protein CASSLTRDRGSYEQYF.

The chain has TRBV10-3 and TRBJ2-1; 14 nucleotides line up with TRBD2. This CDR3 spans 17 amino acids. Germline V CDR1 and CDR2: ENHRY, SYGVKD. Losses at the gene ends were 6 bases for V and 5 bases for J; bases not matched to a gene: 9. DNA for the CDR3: TGTGCCATCAGCAGTCGATTGGGACTAGCGGGGGACAATGAGCAGTTCTTC. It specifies CAISSRLGLAGDNEQFF.

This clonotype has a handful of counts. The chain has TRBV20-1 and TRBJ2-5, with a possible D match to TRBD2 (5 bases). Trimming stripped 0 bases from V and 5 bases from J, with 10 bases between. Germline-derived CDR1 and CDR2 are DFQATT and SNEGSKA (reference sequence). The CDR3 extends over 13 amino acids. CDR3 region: CSARDVRGETQYF. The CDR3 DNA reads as TGCAGTGCTAGAGATGTCAGAGGGGAGACCCAGTACTTC.

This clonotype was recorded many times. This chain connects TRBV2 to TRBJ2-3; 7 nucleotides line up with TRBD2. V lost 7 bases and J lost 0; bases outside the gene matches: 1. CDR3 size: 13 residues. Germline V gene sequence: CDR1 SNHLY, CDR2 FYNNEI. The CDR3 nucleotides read TGTGCCAGCAAAGCGGGGAGCACAGATACGCAGTATTTT. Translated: CASKAGSTDTQYF.

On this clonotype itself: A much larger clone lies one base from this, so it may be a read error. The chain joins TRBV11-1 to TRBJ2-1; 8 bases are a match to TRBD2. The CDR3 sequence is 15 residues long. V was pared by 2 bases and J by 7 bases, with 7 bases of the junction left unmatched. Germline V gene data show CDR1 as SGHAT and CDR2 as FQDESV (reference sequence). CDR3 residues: CASSLSGTRINEQFF. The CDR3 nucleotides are TGTGCCAGCAGCTTATCCGGGACTAGGATAAATGAGCAGTTCTTC.

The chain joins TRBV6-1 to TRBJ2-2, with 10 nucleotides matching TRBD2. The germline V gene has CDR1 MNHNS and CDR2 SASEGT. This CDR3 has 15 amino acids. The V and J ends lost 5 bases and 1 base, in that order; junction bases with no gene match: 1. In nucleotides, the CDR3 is TGTGCCAGCAGTAGCGGGGGGGAGAACACCGGGGAGCTGTTTTTT. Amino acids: CASSSGGENTGELFF.

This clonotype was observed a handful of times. The DNA for the CDR3 is TGTGCCAGCAGCCCCCTACGGGGGACTGAAGCTTTCTTT. Its protein is CASSPLRGTEAFF. The rearrangement links TRBV7-2 to TRBJ1-1, with a weak D call TRBD1 (5 bases). The CDR3 runs 13 residues. V lost 5 bases, J lost 5 bases, and 12 bases lay in between. CDR1 is SGHTA and CDR2 is FQGNSA in the germline V gene.

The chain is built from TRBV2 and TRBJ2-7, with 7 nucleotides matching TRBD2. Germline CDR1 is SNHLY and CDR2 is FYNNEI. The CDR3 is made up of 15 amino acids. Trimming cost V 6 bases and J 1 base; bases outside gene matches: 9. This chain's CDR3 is CASRRISGLSYEQYF. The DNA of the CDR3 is TGTGCCAGCAGACGGATTAGCGGGCTGTCCTACGAGCAGTACTTC.

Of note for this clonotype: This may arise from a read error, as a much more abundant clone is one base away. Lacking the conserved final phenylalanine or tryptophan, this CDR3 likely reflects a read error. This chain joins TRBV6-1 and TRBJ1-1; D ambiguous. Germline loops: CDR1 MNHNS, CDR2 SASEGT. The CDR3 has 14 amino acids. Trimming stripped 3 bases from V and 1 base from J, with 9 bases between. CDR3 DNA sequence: TGTGCCAGCAGTGAGGCAATCTGGAACACTGAAGCTTTCCTT. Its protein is CASSEAIWNTEAFL.